One T cell receptor (beta chain) is described in this entry. The record originates from a study of blood T cell repertoires in COVID-19. Produced via immunoSEQ multiplex PCR; TCRdb's table is partial and in-frame only. The profile shows roughly 150,000 clones, around 80% of them singletons. Trimming pared 2 bases from V and 4 bases from J, leaving 9 bases between. CDR1 and CDR2 from the germline V gene are MNHEY and SVGAGI. The CDR3 has 13 amino acids. The V call is TRBV6-5, the J call TRBJ2-7, with D unclear. This TCR was recovered from a man aged 60 to 75 with acute or convalescent COVID-19. Sequenced sample: peripheral blood. DNA for the CDR3: TGTGCCAGCAGTTACGCCCGAGGATACGAGCAGTACTTC. Translating gives CASSYARGYEQYF.